These T cell receptor beta chains were read from a single sample in a study of PD-1 blockade in classical Hodgkin lymphoma. Profiling relied on immunoSEQ multiplex PCR, and the TCRdb table lists in-frame clones only, not all of them. Here the sample spans tens of thousands of clones, 81% being singletons. The source material was peripheral blood mononuclear cells (PBMCs), sampled before the fourth cycle of nivolumab. Receptors were obtained from a human donor with classical Hodgkin lymphoma. Both conserved end residues are part of each CDR3. The D gene is left open where the match is weak. Only some rows state a clone size, as once, few, many or a class for expanded clones.

clone size,D gene,J gene,V gene,CDR3 protein,CDR3 DNA
-,-,TRBJ2-7,TRBV28,CASSTYGTLPGEQYF,TGTGCCAGCAGTACCTACGGGACACTCCCGGGAGAGCAGTACTTC
-,-,TRBJ2-1,TRBV10-3,CATGGGSSYNEQFF,TGTGCCACCGGGGGCGGGAGCTCCTACAATGAGCAGTTCTTC
-,-,TRBJ1-4,TRBV7-2,CASSENRGSNEKLFF,TGTGCCAGCAGCGAAAACCGGGGGTCTAATGAAAAACTGTTTTTT
-,-,TRBJ2-2,TRBV15,CATSRGWTTNTGELFF,TGTGCCACCAGCAGAGGTTGGACAACGAACACCGGGGAGCTGTTTTTT
-,-,TRBJ1-2,TRBV30,CAWSVRLELNNHGYTF,TGTGCCTGGAGTGTACGATTGGAGTTAAACAACCATGGCTACACCTTC
-,TRBD1,TRBJ1-2,TRBV10-2,CASFPSGQGRHGYTF,TGCGCCAGCTTCCCCTCCGGACAGGGCCGACATGGCTACACCTTC
-,TRBD1,TRBJ1-1,TRBV13,CASSPETGIGTEAFF,TGTGCCAGCAGCCCTGAGACAGGGATAGGCACTGAAGCTTTCTTT
once,-,TRBJ2-1,TRBV6-6,CASDSYNEQFF,TGTGCCAGCGATTCCTACAATGAGCAGTTCTTC
-,-,TRBJ2-5,TRBV4-2,CASWPPKETQYF,TGTGCCAGCTGGCCTCCTAAAGAGACCCAGTACTTC
-,-,TRBJ1-1,TRBV7-6,CASSSRGQNAEAFF,TGTGCCAGCAGCTCCAGGGGTCAGAACGCTGAAGCTTTCTTT
-,-,TRBJ1-2,TRBV6-6,CASSGTTYGYTF,TGTGCCAGCAGCGGGACAACTTATGGCTACACCTTC
-,-,TRBJ2-7,TRBV7-8,CASSSLLGEQYF,TGTGCCAGCAGCTCCCTGCTGGGCGAGCAGTACTTC
-,-,TRBJ2-3,TRBV7-6,CASSLAPGPTSTDTQYF,TGTGCCAGCAGCTTAGCGCCGGGGCCGACTAGCACAGATACGCAGTATTTT
-,-,TRBJ1-5,TRBV27,CASKMGGGNQPQHF,TGTGCCAGCAAAATGGGAGGGGGCAATCAGCCCCAGCATTTT
-,-,TRBJ1-5,TRBV7-2,CASSANGGNQPQHF,TGTGCCAGCAGCGCTAATGGGGGTAATCAGCCCCAGCATTTT
few,-,TRBJ2-2,TRBV5-4,CASSLEGGELFF,TGTGCCAGCAGCTTAGAAGGCGGGGAGCTGTTTTTT
-,-,TRBJ1-1,TRBV25-1,CASSDPGRTEAFF,TGTGCCAGCAGTGACCCGGGACGTACTGAAGCTTTCTTT
-,-,TRBJ1-3,TRBV6-5,CASRSAGNTIYF,TGTGCCAGCCGGTCGGCTGGAAACACCATATATTTT
-,-,TRBJ1-6,TRBV10-3,CAISGTFNSPLHF,TGTGCCATCAGTGGAACCTTCAATTCACCCCTCCACTTT
-,-,TRBJ2-1,TRBV9,CASSVEVGANEQFF,TGTGCCAGCAGCGTAGAAGTGGGTGCCAATGAGCAGTTCTTC
-,-,TRBJ2-2,TRBV15,CATSRDLWGELFF,TGTGCCACCAGCAGAGATCTGTGGGGGGAGCTGTTTTTT
-,-,TRBJ1-2,TRBV7-2,CASSSRRAGGAQANYGYTF,TGTGCCAGCAGCTCCCGTCGGGCGGGGGGGGCTCAAGCTAACTATGGCTACACCTTC
-,-,TRBJ1-5,TRBV28,CASSLGGPNQPQHF,TGTGCCAGCAGTCTAGGAGGTCCCAATCAGCCCCAGCATTTT
-,-,TRBJ2-7,TRBV28,CASSFPGTSSYEQYF,TGTGCCAGCAGTTTCCCAGGAACCAGCTCCTACGAGCAGTACTTC
-,TRBD1,TRBJ2-5,TRBV2,CASSDYRGVMETQYF,TGTGCCAGCAGTGATTACAGGGGGGTTATGGAGACCCAGTACTTC
-,-,TRBJ1-1,TRBV6-4,CASRREGTTEAFF,TGTGCCAGCAGACGCGAAGGGACCACTGAAGCTTTCTTT
-,TRBD1,TRBJ1-5,TRBV9,CASVDRGNQPQHF,TGTGCCAGCGTAGACAGGGGCAATCAGCCCCAGCATTTT
once,-,TRBJ2-2,TRBV25-1,CATQSGLSNTGELFF,TGTGCCACCCAAAGCGGACTTTCGAACACCGGGGAGCTGTTTTTT
once,TRBD1,TRBJ1-1,TRBV5-1,CASSFSTGNEAFF,TGCGCCAGCAGCTTCTCGACAGGGAATGAAGCTTTCTTT
medium-sized,TRBD1,TRBJ1-2,TRBV7-2,CASTSQGGADGYTF,TGTGCCAGCACGTCGCAGGGGGGGGCTGATGGCTACACCTTC
-,-,TRBJ1-2,TRBV6-6,CASSYGGGADYGYTF,TGTGCCAGCAGTTACGGGGGAGGGGCGGACTATGGCTACACCTTC
-,-,TRBJ2-3,TRBV18,CASSPPSNTDTQYF,TGTGCCAGCTCACCACCGAGTAACACAGATACGCAGTATTTT
-,-,TRBJ1-1,TRBV30,CAWSLRTEAFF,TGTGCCTGGAGTCTAAGAACTGAAGCTTTCTTT
once,-,TRBJ1-2,TRBV21-1,CATHSYGYTF,TGTGCCACCCACAGCTATGGCTACACCTTC
few,TRBD1,TRBJ2-7,TRBV7-9,CASSAYRGPYEQYF,TGTGCCAGCAGCGCATACAGGGGCCCCTACGAGCAGTACTTC
-,-,TRBJ1-2,TRBV5-1,CASSLGTHANYGYTF,TGCGCCAGCAGCTTGGGGACCCACGCTAACTATGGCTACACCTTC
-,-,TRBJ1-1,TRBV5-8,CASSLETGPGLNTEAFF,TGTGCCAGCAGCTTGGAAACAGGTCCGGGTTTGAACACTGAAGCTTTCTTT
-,-,TRBJ2-2,TRBV6-8,CASRAPGELFF,TGTGCCAGCAGAGCCCCCGGGGAGCTGTTTTTT
-,-,TRBJ2-7,TRBV28,CASSPASKGNYEQYF,TGTGCCAGCAGCCCCGCTAGTAAAGGGAACTACGAGCAGTACTTC
-,-,TRBJ1-2,TRBV7-9,CASSLVGAGYTF,TGTGCCAGCAGCTTGGTGGGGGCTGGCTACACCTTC
few,TRBD2,TRBJ2-3,TRBV28,CASSRRLAVTDTQYF,TGTGCCAGCAGCCGCCGACTAGCGGTCACAGATACGCAGTATTTT
few,TRBD1,TRBJ1-6,TRBV28,CASSIPGQRNSPLHF,TGTGCCAGCAGTATTCCGGGACAGAGGAATTCACCCCTCCACTTT
-,-,TRBJ1-2,TRBV7-9,CASSFLQGIEGYTF,TGTGCCAGCAGCTTTCTCCAGGGGATTGAAGGCTACACCTTC
few,TRBD1,TRBJ1-4,TRBV19,CASRNLQGAGEKLFF,TGTGCCAGTAGAAACCTACAGGGGGCTGGGGAAAAACTGTTTTTT
-,-,TRBJ2-2,TRBV5-1,CASSRNTGELFF,TGCGCCAGCAGCCGGAACACCGGGGAGCTGTTTTTT
-,TRBD1,TRBJ1-6,TRBV2,CASRVRGTGNNSPLHF,TGTGCCAGCAGGGTTAGGGGGACAGGGAATAATTCACCCCTCCACTTT
-,-,TRBJ2-2,TRBV2,CASSEELWTGELFF,TGTGCCAGCAGTGAAGAGTTATGGACCGGGGAGCTGTTTTTT
-,TRBD2,TRBJ2-1,TRBV11-3,CASSLDPLLAGPYNEQFF,TGTGCCAGCAGCTTAGACCCCCTACTAGCGGGGCCATACAATGAGCAGTTCTTC
once,TRBD1,TRBJ2-1,TRBV11-3,CASRDRGGPNQQFF,TGTGCCAGCAGGGACAGGGGAGGGCCCAATCAGCAGTTCTTC
-,-,TRBJ1-6,TRBV19,CASSIGGNSPLHF,TGTGCCAGTAGTATAGGAGGGAATTCACCCCTCCACTTT
-,-,TRBJ2-7,TRBV28,CASSGTSSYEQYF,TGTGCCAGCAGTGGGACGAGCTCCTACGAGCAGTACTTC
once,-,TRBJ1-5,TRBV5-4,CASSGGGGPQHF,TGTGCCAGCAGCGGAGGGGGTGGGCCCCAGCATTTT
-,TRBD1,TRBJ1-2,TRBV5-1,CASSLDGTVGYGYTF,TGCGCCAGCAGCTTGGACGGGACAGTTGGCTATGGCTACACCTTC
-,TRBD2,TRBJ2-5,TRBV9,CASSAGRASGRETQYF,TGTGCCAGCAGCGCGGGACGAGCTAGCGGGAGAGAGACCCAGTACTTC
-,-,TRBJ2-2,TRBV7-7,CASSLADTGELFF,TGTGCTAGCAGCTTAGCCGACACCGGGGAGCTGTTTTTT
-,-,TRBJ2-3,TRBV19,CASKEWKFTDTQYF,TGTGCCAGTAAGGAGTGGAAGTTCACAGATACGCAGTATTTT
-,TRBD1,TRBJ1-2,TRBV6-5,CATAPDRDYGYTF,TGTGCCACCGCCCCGGACAGGGACTATGGCTACACCTTC
-,-,TRBJ1-1,TRBV7-2,CASSQRQMNTEAFF,TGTGCCAGCAGCCAAAGACAGATGAACACTGAAGCTTTCTTT
-,-,TRBJ1-2,TRBV6-6,CASSYSGNPNYGYTF,TGTGCCAGCAGTTACTCTGGGAACCCCAACTATGGCTACACCTTC